Below, one TCR beta chain is given with its context. The antigen remains undetermined. The V gene's germline CDR1 is SQVTM and CDR2 ANQGSEA. With 7 bases removed from V and 6 bases from J, the gap between germline ends came to 9 bases. This CDR3 region has 11 residues. An Oncomine TCR Beta short-read assay was used to sequence the DNA from cultured CD4+ T cells. Genomic DNA was taken out of cultured CD4+ T cells by extraction. One entry per CDR3 protein results from TCRdb running MiXCR on the PCR reads. This sample yields around 10,000 distinct CDR3 sequences, of which 55% to 70% are seen a single time; about a sixth belongs to the top ten. This specimen comes from a study of vaccination and CD4 T cells after COVID-19. Study-wide background: Post-COVID samples had a sampling time that fell a median approximately 93 days after diagnosis (range 35 to 161). Study findings and constraints: The great majority, 304 of 307 vaccine-specific clones, proved spike mono-reactive in convalescent patients.

Treatment denoted: approximately 9-day PBMC culture with coronavirus spike peptide pools or control peptides (ViraFEST assay). ViraFEST grew antigen-specific T cells using peptide pools, then sequenced TCRs. The source is a human donor with COVID-19. Material: cultured CD4+ T cells from blood, obtained after SARS-CoV-2 vaccination. J is TRBJ2-2 and V is TRBV29-1; no definite D call. CDR3 DNA sequence: TGCAGCGCCACATTAGCCGGGGAGCTGTTTTTT. It codes for CSATLAGELFF.